The next 11 T cell receptor beta chains were all read from a single sample in a study of blood T cells in healthy people across ages. Combining a sample-barcoded 5' primer with a J-beta primer mix, a second PCR ran for roughly 6 to 11 cycles. TCRdb re-called the 5' RACE reads through MiXCR, storing one row per CDR3 protein. The sample carries some 920,000 distinct CDR3 sequences, roughly 51% recorded once. Sequencing was performed on blood. These receptors originate from a woman aged 55 to 70 in good health.

V is TRBV27 and J is TRBJ1-2; D ambiguous. The CDR3 runs to 14 residues. The germline V and J ends were trimmed by 2 bases and 8 bases, with 15 bases remaining between them. Germline V gives CDR1 MNHEY, CDR2 SMNVEV (reference sequence). CDR3 sequence (DNA): TGTGCCAGCAGTTTACGGGCAGCAAGTGAGGGCTACACCTTC. This codes for CASSLRAASEGYTF.

Only a few counts were recorded for this clonotype. The V and J genes are TRBV25-1 and TRBJ2-7, with 7 bases aligning to TRBD1. The CDR3 is made up of 15 amino acids. With 3 bases clipped from V and 2 bases from J, the junction kept 7 bases outside the gene matches. Germline values: CDR1 MGHDK, CDR2 SYGVNS. The CDR3 loop reads CASSDGTGVTYEQYF. The CDR3 region has the DNA TGTGCCAGCAGTGACGGCACAGGGGTAACCTACGAGCAGTACTTC.

The CDR3 sequence is CSARDPLMVAYNEQFF. The CDR3 coding sequence is TGCAGTGCTAGAGATCCCTTGATGGTAGCATACAATGAGCAGTTCTTC. The genes are TRBV20-1 and TRBJ2-1; D not resolved. Germline-derived CDR1 and CDR2 are DFQATT and SNEGSKA (reference sequence). The CDR3 is 16 amino acids. V was cut by 0 bases and J by 4 bases, with 16 bases left in between.

The table lists this clonotype with a few counts. The rearrangement links TRBV5-1 to TRBJ2-5, with D possibly matching TRBD2 (7 bases). Germline V gene data show CDR1 as SGHRS and CDR2 as YFSETQ. V lost 6 bases and J lost 4, with 19 bases in between. The CDR3 spans 15 residues. The CDR3: CASISAGASGETQYF. For the CDR3, the DNA is TGCGCCAGCATCTCGGCGGGGGCTAGCGGAGAGACCCAGTACTTC.

Only a few counts were recorded for this clonotype. The J gene is TRBJ1-1, the V gene TRBV12-3 or TRBV12-4; D perhaps matches TRBD1 (6 bases). The CDR3 sequence is 16 residues long. Trimming took 2 bases from V and 6 from J, leaving 19 bases between them. CDR3 loop: CASSLLKQGPRPEAFF. The CDR3 DNA reads TGTGCCAGCAGTTTACTAAAACAGGGACCAAGACCTGAAGCTTTCTTT.

Remarks on this clonotype: Since a much larger clone is just one base distant, this may be a read error. This chain uses TRBV28 with TRBJ2-1, with TRBD2 matching over 13 bases. The J segment lost 15 bases and the V segment lost 4 bases, leaving 6 bases of the junction unmatched. CDR3 length: 13 amino acids. Germline V gene sequence: CDR1 MDHEN, CDR2 SYDVKM. CDR3 residues: CASSSWTSGSGFF. The DNA for the CDR3 is TGTGCCAGCAGTTCATGGACTAGCGGGAGTGGGTTCTTC.

This chain links TRBV6-5 with TRBJ2-3; TRBD1 agrees at 11 bases. The junction had 8 bases not matched to a gene; V was cut back by 7 bases and J by 2 bases. The CDR3 consists of 16 residues. Germline assignment: CDR1 MNHEY and CDR2 SVGAGI. For the CDR3, the DNA is TGTGCCAGCACCCCCCGGACAGGGGGCGACACAGATACGCAGTATTTT. Its translation is CASTPRTGGDTDTQYF.

The chain is built from TRBV3-1 and TRBJ1-6, with D possibly matching TRBD1 (6 bases). The V gene's germline CDR1 is LGHDT and CDR2 YNNKEL (reference sequence). This CDR3 has 15 residues. Trimming removed 1 base from V and 8 bases from J, with 12 bases in between. The CDR3 nucleotides are TGTGCCAGCAGCCAAGGCCCAGGGGCGGATTCACCCCTCCACTTT. Translation gives CASSQGPGADSPLHF.

The V gene is TRBV7-9, the J gene TRBJ1-6; D ambiguous. The CDR3 sequence is 15 residues long. The germline V and J ends were trimmed by 1 base and 10 bases, with 14 bases remaining between them. Germline V gene sequence: CDR1 SEHNR, CDR2 FQNEAQ (reference sequence). The CDR3 DNA is TGTGCCAGCAGCTTAGGGGAGGGTTGGAACTCACCCCTCCACTTT. Residues: CASSLGEGWNSPLHF.

This chain connects TRBV12-3 or TRBV12-4 to TRBJ2-1, with 7 bases identical to TRBD1. The DNA end lines up better with TRBJ2-7; the J call may be wrong. The CDR3 runs 14 residues. The chain's CDR3 is CASREDREYNEQYF. The CDR3 DNA is TGTGCCAGCAGAGAAGACAGGGAGTACAATGAGCAGTACTTC.

The chain combines TRBV5-1 with TRBJ2-1; weak D call: TRBD2 (5 bases). Trimming took 3 bases from V and 5 from J, leaving 9 bases between them. This CDR3 region has 13 residues. Germline assignment: CDR1 SGHRS and CDR2 YFSETQ. The DNA for the CDR3 is TGCGCCAGCAGCTGGTCCGGGAACAATGAGCAGTTCTTC. As protein: CASSWSGNNEQFF.